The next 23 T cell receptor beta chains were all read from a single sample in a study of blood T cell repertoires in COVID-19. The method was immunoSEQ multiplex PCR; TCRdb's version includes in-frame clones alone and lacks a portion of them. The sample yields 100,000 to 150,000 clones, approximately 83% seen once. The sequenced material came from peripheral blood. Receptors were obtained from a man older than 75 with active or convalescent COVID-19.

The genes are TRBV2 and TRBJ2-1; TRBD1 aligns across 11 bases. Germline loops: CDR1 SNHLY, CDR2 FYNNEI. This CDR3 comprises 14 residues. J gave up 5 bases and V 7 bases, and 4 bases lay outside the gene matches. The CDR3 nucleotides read TGTGCCAGCACTAGGGACAGGGGGGACAATGAGCAGTTCTTC. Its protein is CASTRDRGDNEQFF.

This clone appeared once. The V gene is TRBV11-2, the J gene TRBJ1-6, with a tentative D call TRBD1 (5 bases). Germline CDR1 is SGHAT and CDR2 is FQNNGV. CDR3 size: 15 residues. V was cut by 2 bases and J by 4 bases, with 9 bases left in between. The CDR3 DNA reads TGTGCCAGCAGCTTAATGGGGGGTTATAATTCACCCCTCCACTTT. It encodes CASSLMGGYNSPLHF.

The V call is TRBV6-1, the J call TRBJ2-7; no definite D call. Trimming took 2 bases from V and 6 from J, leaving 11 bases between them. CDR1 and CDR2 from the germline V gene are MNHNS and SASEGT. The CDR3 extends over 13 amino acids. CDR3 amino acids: CASSEMPLTEQYF. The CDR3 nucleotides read TGTGCCAGCAGTGAAATGCCCCTAACCGAGCAGTACTTC.

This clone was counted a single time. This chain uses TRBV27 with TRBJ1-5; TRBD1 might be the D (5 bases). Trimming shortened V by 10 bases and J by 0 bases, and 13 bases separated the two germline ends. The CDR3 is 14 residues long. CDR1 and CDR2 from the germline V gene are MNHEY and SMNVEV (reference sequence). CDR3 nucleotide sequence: TGTGCCACCGCGGGACTGAATAGCAATCAGCCCCAGCATTTT. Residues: CATAGLNSNQPQHF.

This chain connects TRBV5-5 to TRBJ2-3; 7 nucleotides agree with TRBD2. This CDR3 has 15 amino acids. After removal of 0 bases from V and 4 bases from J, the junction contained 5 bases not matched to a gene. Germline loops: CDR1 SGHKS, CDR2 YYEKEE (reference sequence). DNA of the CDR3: TGTGCCAGCAGCTTGGCCTCGGGGAGGGCAGATACGCAGTATTTT. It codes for CASSLASGRADTQYF.

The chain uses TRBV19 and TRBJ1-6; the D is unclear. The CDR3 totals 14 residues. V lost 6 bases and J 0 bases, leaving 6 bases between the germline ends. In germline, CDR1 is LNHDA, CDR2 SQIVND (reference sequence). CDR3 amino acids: CASREGSYNSPLHF. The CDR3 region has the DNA TGTGCCAGTAGAGAGGGCTCCTATAATTCACCCCTCCACTTT.

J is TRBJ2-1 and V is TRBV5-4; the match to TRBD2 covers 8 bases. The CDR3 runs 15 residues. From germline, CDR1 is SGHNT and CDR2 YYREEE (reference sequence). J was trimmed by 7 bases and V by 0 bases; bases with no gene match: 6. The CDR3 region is CASSLDSGTGNEQFF. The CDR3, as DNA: TGTGCCAGCAGCTTGGATAGCGGGACGGGGAATGAGCAGTTCTTC.

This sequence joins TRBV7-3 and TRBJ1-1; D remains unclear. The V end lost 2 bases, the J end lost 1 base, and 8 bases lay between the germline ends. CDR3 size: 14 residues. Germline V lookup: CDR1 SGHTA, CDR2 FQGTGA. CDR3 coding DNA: TGTGCCAGCAGCTTATCGCGGGGGAACACTGAAGCTTTCTTT. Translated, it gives CASSLSRGNTEAFF.

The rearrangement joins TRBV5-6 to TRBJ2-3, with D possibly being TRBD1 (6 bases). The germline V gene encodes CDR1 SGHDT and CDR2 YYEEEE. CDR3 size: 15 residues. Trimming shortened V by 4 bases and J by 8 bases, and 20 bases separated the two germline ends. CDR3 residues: CASSPIGNRASTQYF. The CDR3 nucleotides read TGTGCCAGCAGCCCGATAGGGAACAGGGCCAGTACGCAGTATTTT.

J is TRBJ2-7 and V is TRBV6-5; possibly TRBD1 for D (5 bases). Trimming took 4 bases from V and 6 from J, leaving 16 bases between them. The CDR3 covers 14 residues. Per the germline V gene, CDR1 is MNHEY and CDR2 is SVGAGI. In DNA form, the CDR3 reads TGTGCCAGCAGTTCCCACTTGGGGCGCCTCGAGCAGTACTTC. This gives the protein CASSSHLGRLEQYF.

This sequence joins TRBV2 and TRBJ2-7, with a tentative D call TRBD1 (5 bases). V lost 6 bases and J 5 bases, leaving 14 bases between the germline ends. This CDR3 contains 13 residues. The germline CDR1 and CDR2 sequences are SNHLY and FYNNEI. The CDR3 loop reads CASSQGLVHEQYF. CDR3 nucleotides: TGTGCCAGCAGCCAGGGCTTGGTCCACGAGCAGTACTTC.

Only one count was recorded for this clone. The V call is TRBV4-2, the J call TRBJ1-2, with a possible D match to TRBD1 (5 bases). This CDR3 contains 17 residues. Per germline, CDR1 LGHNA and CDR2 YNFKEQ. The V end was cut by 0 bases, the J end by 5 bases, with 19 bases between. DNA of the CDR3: TGTGCCAGCAGCCAAGATAGGACACTCGGGACTGAGTATGGCTACACCTTC. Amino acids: CASSQDRTLGTEYGYTF.

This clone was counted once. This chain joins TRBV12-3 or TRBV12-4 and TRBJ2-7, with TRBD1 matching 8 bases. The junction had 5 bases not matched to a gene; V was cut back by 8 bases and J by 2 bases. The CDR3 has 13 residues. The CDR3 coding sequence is TGTGCCAGCGGGACAGGTCCTGCCTACGAGCAGTACTTC. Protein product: CASGTGPAYEQYF.

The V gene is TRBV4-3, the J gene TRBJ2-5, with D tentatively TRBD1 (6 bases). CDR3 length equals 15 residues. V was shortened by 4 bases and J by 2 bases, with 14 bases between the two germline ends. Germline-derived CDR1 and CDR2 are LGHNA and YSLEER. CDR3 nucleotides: TGCGCCAGCAGCCCCAGGGGCGGGCAACAAGAGACCCAGTACTTC. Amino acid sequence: CASSPRGGQQETQYF.

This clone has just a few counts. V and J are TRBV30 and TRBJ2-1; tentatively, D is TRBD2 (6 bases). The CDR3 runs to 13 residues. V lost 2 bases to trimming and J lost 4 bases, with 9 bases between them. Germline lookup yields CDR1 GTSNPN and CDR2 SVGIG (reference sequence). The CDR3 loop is CAWSSGGYNEQFF. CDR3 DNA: TGTGCCTGGAGTTCCGGGGGTTACAATGAGCAGTTCTTC. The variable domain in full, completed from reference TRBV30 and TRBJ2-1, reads SQTIHQWPATLVQPVGSPLSLECTVEGTSNPNLYWYRQAAGRGLQLLFYSVGIGQISSEVPQNLSASRPQDRQFILSSKKLLLSDSGFYLCAWSSGGYNEQFFGPGTRLTVL.

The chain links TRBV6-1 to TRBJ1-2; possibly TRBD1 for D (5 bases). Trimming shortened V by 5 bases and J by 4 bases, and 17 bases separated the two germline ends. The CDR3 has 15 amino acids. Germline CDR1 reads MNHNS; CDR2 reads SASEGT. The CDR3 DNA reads TGTGCCAGCAGTCCCCTAGACAGCCTCCTCTATGGCTACACCTTC. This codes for CASSPLDSLLYGYTF.

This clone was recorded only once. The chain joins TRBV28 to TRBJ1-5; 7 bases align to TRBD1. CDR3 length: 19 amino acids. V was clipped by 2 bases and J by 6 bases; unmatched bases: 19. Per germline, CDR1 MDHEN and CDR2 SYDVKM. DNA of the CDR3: TGTGCCAGCAGTTTAACCCAGACAGGGTTGTCGATTCAACTTCAGCCCCAGCATTTT. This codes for CASSLTQTGLSIQLQPQHF.

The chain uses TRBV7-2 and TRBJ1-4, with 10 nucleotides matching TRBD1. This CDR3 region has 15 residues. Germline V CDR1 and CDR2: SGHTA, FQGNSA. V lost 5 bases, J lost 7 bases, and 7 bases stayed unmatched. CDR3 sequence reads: CASSPGQGIGEKLFF. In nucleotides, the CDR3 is TGTGCCAGCAGCCCGGGACAGGGGATTGGTGAAAAACTGTTTTTT.

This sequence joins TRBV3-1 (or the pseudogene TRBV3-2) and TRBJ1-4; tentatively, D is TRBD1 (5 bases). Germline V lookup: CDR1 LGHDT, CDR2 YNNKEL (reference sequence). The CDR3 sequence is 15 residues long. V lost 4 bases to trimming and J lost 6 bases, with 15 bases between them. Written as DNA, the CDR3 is TGTGCCAGCAGCCCAGGGTTCGCTGGATATGAAAAACTGTTTTTT. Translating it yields CASSPGFAGYEKLFF.

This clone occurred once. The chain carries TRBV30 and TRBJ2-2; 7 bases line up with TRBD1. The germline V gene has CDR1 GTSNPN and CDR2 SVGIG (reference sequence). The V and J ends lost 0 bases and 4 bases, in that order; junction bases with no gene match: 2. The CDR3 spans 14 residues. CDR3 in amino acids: CAWSVTGTTGELFF. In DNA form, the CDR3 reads TGTGCCTGGAGTGTGACAGGGACCACCGGGGAGCTGTTTTTT.

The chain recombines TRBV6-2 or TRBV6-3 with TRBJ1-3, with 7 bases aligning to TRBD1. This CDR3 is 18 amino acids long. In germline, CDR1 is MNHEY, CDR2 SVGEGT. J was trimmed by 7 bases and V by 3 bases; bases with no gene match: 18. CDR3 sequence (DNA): TGTGCCAGCAGTTATACGGCCAGGGGGAAACGGGGACGGAACACCATATATTTT. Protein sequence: CASSYTARGKRGRNTIYF.

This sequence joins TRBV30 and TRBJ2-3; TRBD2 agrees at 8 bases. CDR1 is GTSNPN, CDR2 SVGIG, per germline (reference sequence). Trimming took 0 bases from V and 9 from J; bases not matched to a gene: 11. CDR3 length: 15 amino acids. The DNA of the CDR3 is TGTGCCTGGAGTGTACCCGGGGGGGTATTCAACACGCAGTATTTT. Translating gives CAWSVPGGVFNTQYF.

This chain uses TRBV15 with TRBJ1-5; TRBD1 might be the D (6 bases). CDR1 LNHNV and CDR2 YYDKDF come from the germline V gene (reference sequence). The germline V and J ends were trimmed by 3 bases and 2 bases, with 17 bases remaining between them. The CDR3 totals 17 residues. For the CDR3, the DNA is TGTGCCACCAGCAGCCCTGGGTTGACAGGAGGCAATCAGCCCCAGCATTTT. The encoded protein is CATSSPGLTGGNQPQHF.